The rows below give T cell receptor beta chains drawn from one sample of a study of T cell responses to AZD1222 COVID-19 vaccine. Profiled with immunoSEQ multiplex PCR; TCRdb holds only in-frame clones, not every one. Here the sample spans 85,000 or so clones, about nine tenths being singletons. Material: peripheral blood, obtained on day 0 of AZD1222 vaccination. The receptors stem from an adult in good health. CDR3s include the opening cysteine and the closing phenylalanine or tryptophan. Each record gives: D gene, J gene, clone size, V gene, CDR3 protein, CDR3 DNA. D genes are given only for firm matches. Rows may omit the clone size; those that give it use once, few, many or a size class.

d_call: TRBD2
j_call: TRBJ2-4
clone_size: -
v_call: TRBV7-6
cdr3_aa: CASSPSGGARFIQYF
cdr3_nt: TGTGCCAGCAGCCCTAGCGGGGGGGCCAGGTTCATTCAGTACTTC

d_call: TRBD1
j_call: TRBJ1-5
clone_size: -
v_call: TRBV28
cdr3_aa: CASSSQQGDWQPQHF
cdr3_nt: TGTGCCAGCAGTTCCCAACAGGGGGACTGGCAGCCCCAGCATTTT

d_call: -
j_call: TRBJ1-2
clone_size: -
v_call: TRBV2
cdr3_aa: CASSDSQLVGYTF
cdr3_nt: TGTGCCAGCAGTGATAGCCAGTTAGTAGGCTACACCTTC

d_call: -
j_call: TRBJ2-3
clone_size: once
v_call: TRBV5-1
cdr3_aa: CASSTSDTQYF
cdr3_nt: TGCGCCAGCAGTACGTCAGATACGCAGTATTTT

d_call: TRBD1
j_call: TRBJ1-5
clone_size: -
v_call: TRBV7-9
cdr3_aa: CASSLTGVNQPQHF
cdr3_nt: TGTGCCAGCAGCTTAACAGGGGTGAATCAGCCCCAGCATTTT

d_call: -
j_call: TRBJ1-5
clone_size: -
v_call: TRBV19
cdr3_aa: CASSSGGAGNQPQHF
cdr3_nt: TGTGCCAGTAGTTCGGGGGGCGCCGGCAATCAGCCCCAGCATTTT

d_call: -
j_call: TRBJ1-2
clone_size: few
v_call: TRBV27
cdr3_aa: CASSHAREAYGYTF
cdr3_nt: TGTGCCAGCAGTCACGCGAGGGAGGCCTATGGCTACACCTTC

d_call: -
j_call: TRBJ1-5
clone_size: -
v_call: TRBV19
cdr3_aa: CASSMRGSGNQPQHF
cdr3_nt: TGTGCCAGTAGTATGCGCGGGTCGGGTAATCAGCCCCAGCATTTT

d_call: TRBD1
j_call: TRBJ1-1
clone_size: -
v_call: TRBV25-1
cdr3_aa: CASSENRGNTEAFF
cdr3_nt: TGTGCCAGCAGTGAAAACAGGGGGAACACTGAAGCTTTCTTT

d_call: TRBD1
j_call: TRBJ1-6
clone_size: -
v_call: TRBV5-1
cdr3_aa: CASSLAAGGNSPLHF
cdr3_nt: TGCGCCAGCAGCTTGGCCGCAGGGGGGAATTCACCCCTCCACTTT

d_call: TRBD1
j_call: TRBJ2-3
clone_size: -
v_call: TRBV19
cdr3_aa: CASSMEGTGGKAVNTDTQYF
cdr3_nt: TGTGCCAGTAGTATGGAAGGGACAGGGGGTAAGGCGGTGAACACAGATACGCAGTATTTT